The 2 T cell receptor beta chains below were found in one sample sequenced in a study of T-cell reconstitution after alpha-beta-depleted transplantation in children (dated by TCRdb to 2015 to 2016). Library prep was done by PCR. TCRdb names Illumina HiSeq 2500 as the instrument used. Molecular barcoding was employed in the preparation of TCR libraries, with unique molecular identifiers being used to normalize TCRbeta repertoire quantification. TCRdb took the public reads, trimmed them with fastp at Q25, ran MiXCR for clone calling and kept in-frame beta chains. Each entry merges the rows of one CDR3 protein and shows their most common DNA and genes. Recorded for this sample are approximately 520,000 distinct CDR3 sequences; about 33% of them occurred a single time. Around 2.5% of the sample comes from the top ten. The sample was PBMCs from the stem cell graft donor, taken from the stem cell graft. The source of these receptors is a human donor who donated a stem cell graft to a child with aplastic anemia.

The chain links TRBV5-1 to TRBJ1-2, with no clear D. The CDR3 has 14 residues. With 0 bases removed from V and 4 bases from J, the gap between germline ends came to 10 bases. Germline lookup yields CDR1 SGHRS and CDR2 YFSETQ. CDR3 amino acids: CASSLEGGRYGYTF. The CDR3 coding sequence is TGCGCCAGCAGCTTGGAGGGCGGGCGCTATGGCTACACCTTC. Full variable domain (rest looked up from reference TRBV5-1 and TRBJ1-2): KAGVTQTPRYLIKTRGQQVTLSCSPISGHRSVSWYQQTPGQGLQFLFEYFSETQRNKGNFPGRFSGRQFSNSRSEMNVSTLELGDSALYLCASSLEGGRYGYTFGSGTRLTVV.

This clonotype was observed a handful of times. This chain joins TRBV18 and TRBJ1-3; D is ambiguous. Trimming shortened V by 5 bases and J by 0 bases, and 11 bases separated the two germline ends. This CDR3 is built from 15 residues. Germline lookup yields CDR1 KGHSH and CDR2 LQKENI. CDR3 in amino acids: CASSTSTSSGNTIYF. The CDR3 nucleotides read TGTGCCAGCTCAACGTCCACGAGCTCTGGAAACACCATATATTTT. The variable domain in full, with the rest retrieved from reference TRBV18 and TRBJ1-3, is NAGVMQNPRHLVRRRGQEARLRCSPMKGHSHVYWYRQLPEEGLKFMVYLQKENIIDESGMPKERFSAEFPKEGPSILRIQQVVRGDSAAYFCASSTSTSSGNTIYFGEGSWLTVV.